Each of the 2 T cell receptor beta chains below was sequenced from the same sample in a study of response to subunit inactivated influenza vaccine. Via MiXCR, TCRdb re-called the RT-PCR reads, giving one row per CDR3 protein. The sample contains about 500,000 distinct CDR3 sequences, approximately 16% of which appear only once. This specimen was CD4+ T cells sorted from PBMCs, taken around 25 months after vaccination. These receptor sequences come from a man between 45 and 75 years old who received an inactivated influenza vaccine.

V and J are TRBV2 and TRBJ2-3; D possibly corresponds to TRBD2 (6 bases). The CDR3 contains 13 residues. V gave up 1 base and J gave up 5 bases, with 7 bases separating them. Per the germline V gene, CDR1 is SNHLY and CDR2 is FYNNEI. The CDR3 region has the DNA TGTGCCAGCAGTGAAGGGGGGGTAGATACGCAGTATTTT. Protein sequence: CASSEGGVDTQYF.

The rearrangement links TRBV4-3 to TRBJ2-2; a weak D match, TRBD2 (5 bases). This CDR3 region has 16 residues. The ends were cut back, 4 bases at V and 1 base at J, with 13 bases in the middle. Germline V lookup: CDR1 LGHNA, CDR2 YSLEER. This chain's CDR3 is CASSLWGRGNTGELFF. As DNA, the CDR3 is TGCGCCAGCAGCCTTTGGGGTCGGGGGAACACCGGGGAGCTGTTTTTT.